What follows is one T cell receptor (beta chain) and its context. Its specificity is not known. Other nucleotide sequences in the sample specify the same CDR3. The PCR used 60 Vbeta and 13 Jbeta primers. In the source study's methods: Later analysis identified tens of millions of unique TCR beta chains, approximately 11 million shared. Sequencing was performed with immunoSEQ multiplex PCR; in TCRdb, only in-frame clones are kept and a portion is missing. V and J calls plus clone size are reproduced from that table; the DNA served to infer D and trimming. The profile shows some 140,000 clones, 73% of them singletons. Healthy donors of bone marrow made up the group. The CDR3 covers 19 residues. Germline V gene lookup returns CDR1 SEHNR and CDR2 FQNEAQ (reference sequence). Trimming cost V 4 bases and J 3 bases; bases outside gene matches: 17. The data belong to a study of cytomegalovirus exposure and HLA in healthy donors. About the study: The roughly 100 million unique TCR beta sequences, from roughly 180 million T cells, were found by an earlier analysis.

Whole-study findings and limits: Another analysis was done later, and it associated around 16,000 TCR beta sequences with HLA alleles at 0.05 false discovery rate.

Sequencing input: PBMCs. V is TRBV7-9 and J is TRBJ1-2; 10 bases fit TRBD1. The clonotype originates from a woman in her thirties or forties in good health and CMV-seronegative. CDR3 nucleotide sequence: TGTGCCAGCAGCTCCGGAGGGGCCCGGGACAGGGGAAATTACTATGGCTACACCTTC. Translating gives CASSSGGARDRGNYYGYTF.